This record looks at one TCR beta chain sequence and its context. Its target is not known. The data were obtained in a study of cytomegalovirus exposure and HLA in healthy donors. General study findings and limits: TCR association rates varied by HLA locus in a later analysis, with DRB1 highest and HLA-C lowest. Association with HLA alleles at 0.05 false discovery rate was found for around 15,000 TCR beta sequences in a later analysis. Earlier analysis looked at TCR beta V segments, and most were productive about 87% or about 30% of the time.

Samples came from healthy bone marrow donors. PCR employed 60 Vbeta and 13 Jbeta primers. Here immunoSEQ multiplex PCR was the method, and the copy in TCRdb shows in-frame clones only, minus some. The sample carries approximately 88,000 clones, 64% recorded once. Germline CDR1 reads MGHDK; CDR2 reads SYGVNS. The CDR3 is 15 amino acids. J lost 5 bases, V lost 3 bases, and 7 bases had no gene match. This TCR came from a man between 60 and 70 years old in good health and CMV-seronegative. The chain links TRBV25-1 to TRBJ2-1, with 7 bases aligning to TRBD2. The material sequenced was PBMCs. In DNA form, the CDR3 reads TGTGCCAGCAGTGATTCGACGGGACTAAACAATGAGCAGTTCTTC. Its protein product is CASSDSTGLNNEQFF. Supplemented by reference TRBV25-1 and TRBJ2-1, the full variable domain reads EADIYQTPRYLVIGTGKKITLECSQTMGHDKMYWYQQDPGMELHLIHYSYGVNSTEKGDLSSESTVSRIRTEHFPLTLESARPSHTSQYLCASSDSTGLNNEQFFGPGTRLTVL.